This TCR beta chain was identified in a study of blood T cell repertoires in COVID-19. On the study more broadly: COVID-19 samples, acute and convalescent, were from the United States, Italy and Spain. T cells, B-cell-depleted T cells, or PBMCs supplied cDNA or gDNA.

As handled by the study authors: The assay estimated nucleated cells by amplifying reference gene primers. TCRdb keeps only in-frame clones here, not all; method: immunoSEQ multiplex PCR. That table furnishes V, J and clone size, whereas the DNA furnished D and trimming. This table holds under 40,000 clones, around nine tenths found once. Trimming took off 1 base at V and 2 bases at J, with 9 bases between the two ends. CDR3 size: 14 residues. Germline V CDR1 and CDR2: SGHRS, YFSETQ. This clone was seen once. Sequencing was done on a sample of peripheral blood. This chain joins TRBV5-1 and TRBJ2-5, with D unclear. The sequence derives from a man between 65 and 85 years old with active COVID-19. For the CDR3, the DNA is TGCGCCAGCAGCTTGCTTGCTATTCAAGAGACCCAGTACTTC. Translation gives CASSLLAIQETQYF.